The rows below give T cell receptor beta chains drawn from one sample of a study of T cells expressing NK-cell markers. TCRdb re-called the 5' RACE reads; one entry per CDR3 protein, DNA not given. Its table lists 300,000 or so distinct CDR3 sequences. Source material: blood T cells: a sorted CD56 or NKG2C T cell subset, CD4+ or CD8+ T cells, or bulk PBMC T cells (not recorded which). The source of these receptors is a woman between 18 and 70 years old in good health. Both conserved end residues are part of each CDR3. The order of the fields is V gene, J gene, CDR3 protein.

>TRBV2|TRBJ2-1
CASRDGTLGGNEQFF
>TRBV20-1|TRBJ2-3
CSARGLAGGSWKTDTQYF
>TRBV25-1|TRBJ2-2
CASSDQPGLATGELFF
>TRBV12-3/TRBV12-4|TRBJ2-3
CASRAGARDTQYF
>TRBV6-1|TRBJ2-1
CASTSRGLSGNEQFF
>TRBV5-1|TRBJ2-3
CASSLSKDTQYF
>TRBV12-3/TRBV12-4|TRBJ1-1
CASSTPGSGTEAFF
>TRBV20-1|TRBJ1-4
CSAERGGEKLFF
>TRBV3-1|TRBJ1-5
CASSQHGQTNNQPQHF
>TRBV7-2|TRBJ1-2
CASSLEASYGYTF
>TRBV18|TRBJ2-2
CASSPRRDRGNTGELFF
>TRBV7-2|TRBJ2-1
CASSPRSEGVLEFF
>TRBV11-2|TRBJ2-5
CASSPWELETQYF
>TRBV19|TRBJ2-3
CASSIAGLVDTQYF
>TRBV7-9|TRBJ1-3
CASSLLQAYSGNTIYF
>TRBV4-3|TRBJ2-3
CASSQDPPGADPTDTQYF
>TRBV5-1|TRBJ1-4
CASSLRAGDNEKLFF
>TRBV6-1|TRBJ1-1
CASTLNKNTEAFF
>TRBV19|TRBJ1-3
CASTLGVSGNTIYF
>TRBV7-9|TRBJ2-3
CASNRGGQGYSTDTQYF
>TRBV5-1|TRBJ2-5
CASSPGGAKETQYF
>TRBV12-3/TRBV12-4|TRBJ2-1
CASSFQGPSYNEQFF
>TRBV25-1|TRBJ2-7
CASSEMREQYF
>TRBV19|TRBJ1-1
CASRVTDTRNTEAFF
>TRBV18|TRBJ2-1
CASSPLEGGRFF
>TRBV9|TRBJ2-3
CASSAPGDTQYF
>TRBV3-1|TRBJ1-4
CASSRTNGQGGEKLFF
>TRBV21-1|TRBJ2-5
CASSTLTRTQYF
>TRBV12-3/TRBV12-4|TRBJ2-5
CASSLGGGLAGRETQYF
>TRBV6-1|TRBJ1-6
CASSPGQGVRTNNSPLHF
>TRBV5-1|TRBJ2-5
CASSFQGEETQYF
>TRBV24-1|TRBJ1-2
CATSDSRGEQGPPYGYTF
>TRBV5-1|TRBJ2-1
CASKPDGTYNEQFF
>TRBV29-1|TRBJ2-5
CSVEAWETQYF
>TRBV9|TRBJ2-2
CASSVGLEAGYTGELFF
>TRBV29-1|TRBJ1-4
CSVEDGGAREKLFF
>TRBV7-3|TRBJ2-1
CASSLGGLAPSIF
>TRBV2|TRBJ1-4
CASSEGTGRGKLFF
>TRBV7-9|TRBJ2-1
CASSPGLAGLSYNEQFF